The 21 T cell receptor beta chains listed next were all sequenced from one sample in a study of blood T cell repertoires in COVID-19. Clones were sequenced by immunoSEQ multiplex PCR, and TCRdb holds only the in-frame ones, with some missing. The profile shows almost 400,000 clones, roughly 90% of them singletons. The sequenced sample consisted of PBMCs or T cells enriched from blood (not recorded which). These receptors originate from a woman in her 30s with acute COVID-19.

The gene calls are TRBV18 and TRBJ1-6; 9 nucleotides align to TRBD1. Germline CDR1 and CDR2: KGHSH and LQKENI. Trimming removed 3 bases from V and 7 bases from J; junction bases left unmatched: 4. This CDR3 is built from 15 residues. The CDR3 DNA sequence: TGTGCCAGCTCACCGGACAGGGGAGGGAATTCACCCCTCCACTTT. This gives the protein CASSPDRGGNSPLHF.

The V and J genes are TRBV5-6 and TRBJ1-1; tentative D call: TRBD1 (6 bases). The germline V and J ends were trimmed by 0 bases and 11 bases, with 8 bases remaining between them. Germline values: CDR1 SGHDT, CDR2 YYEEEE. This CDR3 contains 11 residues. Written as DNA, the CDR3 is TGTGCCAGCAGCTTGGCAGGGGTCGCTTTCTTT. Translating gives CASSLAGVAFF.

This clone appeared once. This chain links TRBV30 with TRBJ2-1; D unresolved. This CDR3 comprises 13 residues. V shed 0 bases and J shed 6 bases, with 9 bases lying between them. Germline CDR1 and CDR2: GTSNPN and SVGIG (reference sequence). The CDR3 DNA sequence: TGTGCCTGGAGTGTTGGGCTAACCAATGAGCAGTTCTTC. Its translation: CAWSVGLTNEQFF. The variable domain in full, completed from reference TRBV30 and TRBJ2-1, reads SQTIHQWPATLVQPVGSPLSLECTVEGTSNPNLYWYRQAAGRGLQLLFYSVGIGQISSEVPQNLSASRPQDRQFILSSKKLLLSDSGFYLCAWSVGLTNEQFFGPGTRLTVL.

This clone was observed once. The chain uses TRBV28 and TRBJ1-6; 8 bases line up with TRBD1. The V gene end was trimmed by 8 bases and the J gene end by 6 bases; junction bases not matched to a gene: 3. The germline V gene has CDR1 MDHEN and CDR2 SYDVKM. CDR3 length equals 13 residues. The CDR3 sequence is CASLGQVNSPLHF. The CDR3 coding sequence is TGTGCCAGCTTGGGACAGGTTAATTCACCCCTCCACTTT.

This clone was observed a single time. V gene TRBV21-1 combines with J gene TRBJ2-4; the tabulated D call, TRBD2, remains unverified against the DNA. TRBV21-1 is assigned pseudogene status. This CDR3 has 16 amino acids. This CDR3 reads CASMSAQGGGKNIQYF. In DNA form, the CDR3 reads TGTGCCAGCATGTCCGCCCAGGGCGGGGGCAAAAACATTCAGTACTTC.

CDR3: CAWSVGDRGYF. In DNA form, the CDR3 reads TGTGCCTGGAGTGTAGGGGACAGGGGGTACTTC. The chain combines TRBV30 with TRBJ2-7, with 10 positions matching TRBD1. This CDR3 spans 11 amino acids. After removal of 0 bases from V and 12 bases from J, the junction contained 2 bases not matched to a gene. Per the germline V gene, CDR1 is GTSNPN and CDR2 is SVGIG (reference sequence).

The chain is built from TRBV2 and TRBJ2-2; the match to TRBD1 covers 10 bases. The germline V gene encodes CDR1 SNHLY and CDR2 FYNNEI. Trimming took 7 bases from V and 4 from J; bases not matched to a gene: 9. CDR3 length equals 16 residues. CDR3 DNA: TGTGCCAGCACCTCTGGGGGACAGGGGAGCACCGGGGAGCTGTTTTTT. Amino acids: CASTSGGQGSTGELFF.

The J gene is TRBJ1-1, the V gene TRBV11-1; D is perhaps TRBD1 (6 bases). Germline V gives CDR1 SGHAT, CDR2 FQDESV (reference sequence). With 6 bases removed from V and 5 bases from J, the gap between germline ends came to 7 bases. This CDR3 region has 11 residues. The CDR3 DNA reads TGTGCCAGCAGAAGGGGGACTGAAGCTTTCTTT. Translated: CASRRGTEAFF.

The chain has TRBV5-1 and TRBJ1-6; the D is unclear. CDR3 size: 16 residues. CDR1 is SGHRS, CDR2 YFSETQ, per germline. V gave up 0 bases and J gave up 6 bases, with 13 bases separating them. The CDR3 coding sequence is TGCGCCAGCAGCTTGGATCAGGCGCTACTTAATTCACCCCTCCACTTT. The encoded protein is CASSLDQALLNSPLHF.

The V call is TRBV28, the J call TRBJ2-1; D possibly corresponds to TRBD2 (6 bases). The CDR3 has 15 residues. V lost 7 bases to trimming and J lost 4 bases, with 17 bases between them. Germline V gives CDR1 MDHEN, CDR2 SYDVKM. CDR3 coding DNA: TGTGCCAGCACCTCAACCGGGACTGGTTACAATGAGCAGTTCTTC. This sequence encodes CASTSTGTGYNEQFF.

CDR3 amino acids: CASSSGPGRGNTIYF. The CDR3, as DNA: TGTGCCAGCAGTTCCGGCCCAGGTAGAGGAAACACCATATATTTT. J is TRBJ1-3 and V is TRBV6-5; D not resolved. Per the germline V gene, CDR1 is MNHEY and CDR2 is SVGAGI. V lost 4 bases, J lost 4 bases, and 14 bases lay in between. The CDR3 has 15 residues.

V and J are TRBV7-2 and TRBJ1-5; D might be TRBD1 (6 bases). Germline CDR1 and CDR2: SGHTA and FQGNSA. The CDR3 runs 15 residues. Trimming stripped 5 bases from V and 0 bases from J, with 11 bases between. This chain's CDR3 is CASSRDNYSNQPQHF. CDR3 nucleotide sequence: TGTGCCAGCAGCCGGGACAATTATAGCAATCAGCCCCAGCATTTT.

The CDR3 here is CASSPDYASTDTQYF. CDR3 nucleotide sequence: TGTGCCAGCAGTCCTGACTATGCTAGCACAGATACGCAGTATTTT. The chain uses TRBV28 and TRBJ2-3, with a possible D match to TRBD2 (5 bases). The CDR3 has 15 residues. Germline CDR1 reads MDHEN; CDR2 reads SYDVKM. Trimming left V 5 bases short and J 0 bases short, with 12 bases between.

The chain has TRBV2 and TRBJ2-2, with 11 bases aligning to TRBD2. This CDR3 has 16 amino acids. CDR1 is SNHLY, CDR2 FYNNEI, per germline. J was trimmed by 1 base and V by 7 bases; bases with no gene match: 5. The CDR3 protein is CASNLTSGGNTGELFF. The CDR3 DNA sequence: TGTGCCAGCAATCTCACTAGCGGGGGGAACACCGGGGAGCTGTTTTTT.

Remarks on this clone: Other DNA sequences of this sample code for an identical CDR3. The V gene is TRBV9, the J gene TRBJ1-4, with 7 bases matching TRBD1. V shed 4 bases, J shed 0 bases, and the junction held 3 bases outside the gene matches. Germline lookup yields CDR1 SGDLS and CDR2 YYNGEE. This CDR3 is 15 amino acids long. In DNA form, the CDR3 reads TGTGCCAGCAGCCCCGGGACAGCAACTAATGAAAAACTGTTTTTT. Its protein is CASSPGTATNEKLFF.

The table lists this clone with a count of one. The chain combines TRBV6-5 with TRBJ1-2; the match to TRBD1 covers 7 bases. Germline V gene data show CDR1 as MNHEY and CDR2 as SVGAGI. This CDR3 comprises 14 residues. Trimming at V came to 6 bases and at J to 4 bases, leaving 8 bases not matched to a gene. CDR3 sequence: CASRQTGASYGYTF. The CDR3 DNA reads TGTGCCAGCAGACAAACAGGGGCCTCCTATGGCTACACCTTC.

The V call is TRBV3-1 (or the pseudogene TRBV3-2), the J call TRBJ2-4; 12 bases match TRBD2. The J segment lost 2 bases and the V segment lost 4 bases, leaving 6 bases of the junction unmatched. This CDR3 spans 17 amino acids. Germline values: CDR1 LGHDT, CDR2 YNNKEL (reference sequence). CDR3 loop: CASSPLGLAGTKNIQYF. In nucleotides, the CDR3 is TGTGCCAGCAGCCCCCTAGGACTAGCGGGGACCAAAAACATTCAGTACTTC.

V is TRBV7-6 and J is TRBJ2-1; 7 bases match TRBD1. This CDR3 has 20 amino acids. Germline CDR1 and CDR2: SGHVS and FNYEAQ. V was pared by 4 bases and J by 2 bases, with 20 bases of the junction left unmatched. CDR3 nucleotides: TGTGCCAGCAGCTCCCTAGGTGGCCCGACAGGGAAGGCAACCTACAATGAGCAGTTCTTC. Its translation is CASSSLGGPTGKATYNEQFF.

The J gene is TRBJ2-3, the V gene TRBV5-8; 11 bases line up with TRBD2. The CDR3 length is 17 residues. Germline CDR1 is SGHTS and CDR2 is YDEGEE. The junction had 10 bases not matched to a gene; V was cut back by 4 bases and J by 3 bases. CDR3 region: CASSLGLAGAFTDTQYF. Written as DNA, the CDR3 is TGTGCCAGCAGCCTAGGACTAGCGGGTGCGTTTACAGATACGCAGTATTTT.

The chain has TRBV5-5 and TRBJ1-6, with a weak D call TRBD1 (6 bases). The CDR3 runs to 16 residues. V dropped 3 bases and J dropped 6 bases, with 16 bases sitting between them. Germline lookup yields CDR1 SGHKS and CDR2 YYEKEE (reference sequence). The CDR3 loop is CASSSPGQGVNSPLHF. In DNA form, the CDR3 reads TGTGCCAGCAGCTCGCCGGGACAAGGAGTTAATTCACCCCTCCACTTT.

V and J are TRBV19 and TRBJ2-2; TRBD1 might be the D (6 bases). V gave up 3 bases and J gave up 3 bases, with 8 bases separating them. The CDR3 spans 14 residues. Germline V lookup: CDR1 LNHDA, CDR2 SQIVND (reference sequence). CDR3 region: CASSIAGDTGELFF. The CDR3, as DNA: TGTGCCAGTAGTATCGCAGGGGACACCGGGGAGCTGTTTTTT.